The 17 T cell receptor beta chains below were found in one sample sequenced in a study of glioma-infiltrating T cells after dendritic cell vaccination (dated by TCRdb to between 2015 and 2016). The library was built by means of the immunoSEQ multiplex PCR assay. Drawn from immuneACCESS, this table holds only the in-frame rearrangements with V and J called that TCRdb kept. Clones are partly lost; checked studies trace under half to an unresolved V gene and leave the rest unexplained. The sample table shows 50,000 to 80,000 clones, and around four fifths are seen once. Approximately 8.5% of the sample lies in the top ten. Sample: blood, taken before dendritic cell vaccination. These TCRs come from a human donor with glioblastoma.

Note on this clone: The likely explanation is a read error, given a far larger clone one base away. V usage is TRBV6-5 and J usage is TRBJ1-1; weak D call: TRBD1 (5 bases). Trimming stripped 6 bases from V and 0 bases from J, with 8 bases between. This CDR3 has 13 residues. The germline V gene has CDR1 MNHEY and CDR2 SVGAGI. The CDR3: CASRRQLNTEAFF. In DNA form, the CDR3 reads TGTGCCAGCAGACGACAGCTGAACACTGAAGCTTTCTTT.

The chain employs TRBV5-6 and TRBJ1-2; 8 bases line up with TRBD1. The CDR3 totals 16 residues. Germline V gene sequence: CDR1 SGHDT, CDR2 YYEEEE. J was trimmed by 4 bases and V by 2 bases; bases with no gene match: 10. CDR3 DNA sequence: TGTGCCAGCAGCTTCGCCAGGACAGGGAATTTCTATGGCTACACCTTC. The encoded protein is CASSFARTGNFYGYTF.

The chain combines TRBV5-5 with TRBJ2-3, with unresolved D. Trimming removed 7 bases from V and 4 bases from J, with 10 bases in between. Germline V gene data show CDR1 as SGHKS and CDR2 as YYEKEE (reference sequence). The CDR3 contains 12 residues. This chain's CDR3 is CASADSADTQYF. CDR3 in DNA: TGTGCCAGCGCGGATTCCGCAGATACGCAGTATTTT.

The gene calls are TRBV5-1 and TRBJ2-2, with TRBD2 matching 7 bases. The germline V gene encodes CDR1 SGHRS and CDR2 YFSETQ. The CDR3 is 13 amino acids. V dropped 6 bases and J dropped 7; count of bases not matched to a gene: 6. The chain's CDR3 is CASNNRGDGELFF. The CDR3 nucleotides are TGCGCCAGCAACAACCGGGGGGACGGGGAGCTGTTTTTT. Full variable domain (outside the CDR3, taken from reference TRBV5-1 and TRBJ2-2): KAGVTQTPRYLIKTRGQQVTLSCSPISGHRSVSWYQQTPGQGLQFLFEYFSETQRNKGNFPGRFSGRQFSNSRSEMNVSTLELGDSALYLCASNNRGDGELFFGEGSRLTVL.

CDR3 nucleotides: TGTGCCAGCAGTTCATACGGGGGGGGACTAGCGGGGGCCTACACAGATACGCAGTATTTT. Its protein product is CASSSYGGGLAGAYTDTQYF. The V call is TRBV28, the J call TRBJ2-3; the match to TRBD2 covers 14 bases. Looked up from germline, CDR1 is MDHEN and CDR2 is SYDVKM. The CDR3 runs to 20 residues. With 4 bases clipped from V and 2 bases from J, the junction kept 14 bases outside the gene matches.

This clone was seen just once. This rearrangement joins TRBV2 to TRBJ2-7, with 7 positions matching TRBD2. Trimming cost V 7 bases and J 2 bases; bases outside gene matches: 8. The CDR3 covers 14 residues. CDR1 and CDR2 (germline): SNHLY, FYNNEI. CDR3 sequence (DNA): TGTGCCAGCATAGCAGCGGGAACAACCTACGAGCAGTACTTC. Translation: CASIAAGTTYEQYF.

CDR3 sequence reads: CASSLGLGVGETQYF. The CDR3 nucleotides are TGTGCCAGCAGCTTAGGACTAGGCGTAGGGGAGACCCAGTACTTC. This sequence joins TRBV7-2 and TRBJ2-5; perhaps TRBD2 as D (6 bases). Trimming left V 1 base short and J 5 bases short, with 14 bases between. In germline, CDR1 is SGHTA, CDR2 FQGNSA. This CDR3 has 15 residues.

The rearrangement joins TRBV10-3 to TRBJ2-7, with D perhaps matching TRBD1 (6 bases). The CDR3 has 13 residues. Germline CDR1 is ENHRY and CDR2 is SYGVKD. The germline V and J ends were trimmed by 4 bases and 2 bases, with 9 bases remaining between them. As DNA, the CDR3 is TGTGCCATCAGTGGGCAGGGGACCTACGAGCAGTACTTC. Translated: CAISGQGTYEQYF.

V usage is TRBV29-1 and J usage is TRBJ2-2; D remains unclear. CDR1 is SQVTM and CDR2 is ANQGSEA in the germline V gene. The CDR3 spans 13 residues. V lost 1 base, J lost 7 bases, and 10 bases lay in between. The chain's CDR3 is CSVEVSGVGELFF. The CDR3 bases are TGCAGCGTTGAAGTTTCCGGAGTCGGGGAGCTGTTTTTT.

The rearrangement joins TRBV21-1 to TRBJ2-1; TRBD2, as called in the table, went unchecked against the DNA. TRBV21-1 is deemed a pseudogene. This CDR3 has 13 residues. CDR3 amino acids: CASSPEAGNEQFF. The CDR3 DNA reads TGTGCCAGCAGCCCGGAGGCGGGGAACGAGCAGTTCTTC.

The chain joins TRBV5-8 to TRBJ2-3; 13 positions match TRBD2. Looked up from germline, CDR1 is SGHTS and CDR2 is YDEGEE. V shed 1 base, J shed 4 bases, and the junction held 6 bases outside the gene matches. The CDR3 sequence is 17 residues long. The CDR3 here is CASSLKTLAGGPDTQYF. The CDR3 bases are TGTGCCAGCAGCTTGAAGACACTAGCGGGGGGGCCAGATACGCAGTATTTT.

The chain is built from TRBV2 and TRBJ2-1, with a weak D call TRBD1 (5 bases). The CDR3 has 15 amino acids. Germline CDR1 reads SNHLY; CDR2 reads FYNNEI. V gave up 3 bases and J gave up 3 bases, with 12 bases separating them. The CDR3, as DNA: TGTGCCAGCAGTGAGGCAGGGTTTAGCTACAATGAGCAGTTCTTC. It codes for CASSEAGFSYNEQFF.

The chain carries TRBV4-1 and TRBJ1-5; D gene ambiguous. From germline, CDR1 is MGHRA and CDR2 YSYEKL. CDR3 length: 16 residues. The V end lost 0 bases, the J end lost 1 base, and 10 bases lay between the germline ends. CDR3 nucleotides: TGCGCCAGCAGCCAAGAAGGTTCACAGAGCAATCAGCCCCAGCATTTT. Translated: CASSQEGSQSNQPQHF.

The chain joins TRBV9 to TRBJ2-3; 10 nucleotides align to TRBD2. Trimming took 0 bases from V and 2 from J; bases not matched to a gene: 3. The CDR3 has 16 amino acids. Per the germline V gene, CDR1 is SGDLS and CDR2 is YYNGEE. CDR3 bases: TGTGCCAGCAGCGTAGAGCGGGGGGGCATCACAGATACGCAGTATTTT. Translating it yields CASSVERGGITDTQYF. The variable domain in full, with the rest retrieved from reference TRBV9 and TRBJ2-3, is DSGVTQTPKHLITATGQRVTLRCSPRSGDLSVYWYQQSLDQGLQFLIQYYNGEERAKGNILERFSAQQFPDLHSELNLSSLELGDSALYFCASSVERGGITDTQYFGPGTRLTVL.

The chain has TRBV28 and TRBJ1-4; D unresolved. Trimming removed 1 base at V and 0 bases at J, with 6 bases between. The CDR3 covers 15 residues. Germline CDR1 and CDR2: MDHEN and SYDVKM. The CDR3 region has the DNA TGTGCCAGCAGTTTATCAGATGCAACTAATGAAAAACTGTTTTTT. It translates to CASSLSDATNEKLFF. The variable domain in full, completed from reference TRBV28 and TRBJ1-4, reads DVKVTQSSRYLVKRTGEKVFLECVQDMDHENMFWYRQDPGLGLRLIYFSYDVKMKEKGDIPEGYSVSREKKERFSLILESASTNQTSMYLCASSLSDATNEKLFFGSGTQLSVL.

This sequence joins TRBV7-9 and TRBJ2-7, with 7 bases that match TRBD1. This CDR3 comprises 15 residues. The germline V gene encodes CDR1 SEHNR and CDR2 FQNEAQ (reference sequence). The J segment lost 2 bases and the V segment lost 5 bases, leaving 9 bases of the junction unmatched. DNA for the CDR3: TGTGCCAGCAGCCCACCCACAGGGGCCCCCTACGAGCAGTACTTC. Translation: CASSPPTGAPYEQYF.

The gene calls are TRBV11-2 and TRBJ1-1; 12 nucleotides align to TRBD1. Germline lookup yields CDR1 SGHAT and CDR2 FQNNGV. The CDR3 loop spans 17 amino acids. The ends lost 11 bases at V and 0 bases at J; junction bases unmatched: 13. The CDR3 DNA sequence: TGTGCCGACAGGCCGGGGACAGGGGGCTCTCTGAACACTGAAGCTTTCTTT. As protein: CADRPGTGGSLNTEAFF.